The next 25 T cell receptor beta chains were all read from a single sample in a study of shared clonotypes between healthy human individuals (dated by TCRdb to about 2020). The method behind the library was the immunoSEQ multiplex PCR assay. TCRdb stores this immuneACCESS table with in-frame sequences only. Part of the clones is absent; in the studies checked, under half of the shortfall reflects unresolved V genes, and no reason is known for the rest. This sample gives 2 million to 2.5 million clones in total; around 95% of them show up just once. Clones ranked in the top ten supply approximately 0.13% of the sample. The material sequenced was naive CD4+ T cells sorted from blood. Interpreted using the paper, the cell subset or site label stands for: CD45RA+ positively selected. Receptor source: a man aged 18 to 29 in good health.

The chain is built from TRBV10-3 and TRBJ1-3; TRBD1 might be the D (5 bases). Per germline, CDR1 ENHRY and CDR2 SYGVKD. Trimming took 8 bases from V and 0 from J, leaving 17 bases between them. The CDR3 contains 16 residues. The CDR3 protein is CAIASSQGGSGNTIYF. The CDR3 nucleotides are TGTGCCATCGCCAGTTCCCAGGGAGGCTCTGGAAACACCATATATTTT.

With respect to this clone: The same CDR3 is also encoded by other DNA sequences in this sample. The rearrangement joins TRBV18 to TRBJ1-6; 8 nucleotides line up with TRBD1. V shed 3 bases, J shed 9 bases, and the junction held 4 bases outside the gene matches. The V gene's germline CDR1 is KGHSH and CDR2 LQKENI. CDR3 length: 14 amino acids. CDR3 nucleotides: TGTGCCAGCTCACCCGGGACAGGCGCTTCACCCCTCCACTTT. The encoded protein is CASSPGTGASPLHF.

DNA for the CDR3: TGTGCCAGCAGCTTAGCACAATCGAACACTGAAGCTTTCTTT. This encodes CASSLAQSNTEAFF. This chain uses TRBV7-2 with TRBJ1-1; D remains ambiguous. V gave up 0 bases and J gave up 1 base, with 6 bases separating them. This CDR3 has 14 amino acids. Germline V gene lookup returns CDR1 SGHTA and CDR2 FQGNSA.

The chain uses TRBV4-3 and TRBJ1-1, with D unresolved. Deletions cut 1 base from V and 1 base from J, with 10 bases between. Per germline, CDR1 LGHNA and CDR2 YSLEER. The CDR3 totals 15 residues. The CDR3 DNA reads TGCGCCAGCAGCCAAGGCGGCACAGCGAACACTGAAGCTTTCTTT. Translation: CASSQGGTANTEAFF.

The CDR3 nucleotides are TGTGCCAGCTCACCAATGGGGACTAATGAAAAACTGTTTTTT. Translating it yields CASSPMGTNEKLFF. The gene calls are TRBV18 and TRBJ1-4; D ambiguous. This CDR3 has 14 amino acids. Germline CDR1 is KGHSH and CDR2 is LQKENI. V was cut by 2 bases and J by 2 bases, with 6 bases left in between.

To note about this clone: In the same sample, other DNA sequences code for this CDR3. The chain employs TRBV10-3 and TRBJ1-6; 7 bases align to TRBD1. Trimming at V came to 6 bases and at J to 5 bases, leaving 4 bases not matched to a gene. Germline V gene sequence: CDR1 ENHRY, CDR2 SYGVKD. This CDR3 is built from 14 residues. CDR3 protein: CAISSDRDNSPLHF. The CDR3 DNA sequence: TGTGCCATCAGCTCCGACAGGGATAATTCACCCCTCCACTTT.

The chain is built from TRBV6-6 and TRBJ2-5; unclear D gene. The CDR3 runs to 13 residues. Per germline, CDR1 MNHNY and CDR2 SVGAGI (reference sequence). Trimming shortened V by 8 bases and J by 1 base, and 11 bases separated the two germline ends. The CDR3 DNA sequence: TGTGCCAGCTGTCGAGACGGCCAAGAGACCCAGTACTTC. This codes for CASCRDGQETQYF.

The chain recombines TRBV6-1 with TRBJ2-7; no clear D. The V gene lost 7 bases and the J gene lost 0 bases, with 7 bases spanning the gap. This CDR3 contains 12 residues. The germline V gene encodes CDR1 MNHNS and CDR2 SASEGT. This chain's CDR3 is CASTEYSYEQYF. The CDR3 DNA reads TGTGCCAGCACGGAATACTCCTACGAGCAGTACTTC.

The chain recombines TRBV11-2 with TRBJ1-1; D remains ambiguous. Germline CDR1 reads SGHAT; CDR2 reads FQNNGV. CDR3 length: 16 amino acids. Trimming took 5 bases from V and 1 from J, leaving 17 bases between them. CDR3 coding DNA: TGTGCCAGCAGCCCCCCCGAGGGAGGACCGAACACTGAAGCTTTCTTT. Its translation: CASSPPEGGPNTEAFF. Together with reference TRBV11-2 and TRBJ1-1, the CDR3 gives the full variable domain: EAGVAQSPRYKIIEKRQSVAFWCNPISGHATLYWYQQILGQGPKLLIQFQNNGVVDDSQLPKDRFSAERLKGVDSTLKIQPAKLEDSAVYLCASSPPEGGPNTEAFFGQGTRLTVV.

The chain has TRBV15 and TRBJ1-1; maybe TRBD1 (5 bases). Trimming shortened V by 1 base and J by 1 base, and 7 bases separated the two germline ends. Per germline, CDR1 LNHNV and CDR2 YYDKDF (reference sequence). This CDR3 is built from 14 residues. Here the CDR3 DNA reads TGTGCCACCAGCAGAGGCGGGGCGAACACTGAAGCTTTCTTT. Protein sequence: CATSRGGANTEAFF.

CDR3 nucleotide sequence: TGTGCCAGCTACAGGGTTCTGGGCTCTGGGGCCAACGTCCTGACTTTC. Encoded protein: CASYRVLGSGANVLTF. The V call is TRBV18, the J call TRBJ2-6, with a weak D call TRBD1 (6 bases). The CDR3 has 16 residues. Trimming took off 7 bases at V and 0 bases at J, with 13 bases between the two ends. CDR1 KGHSH and CDR2 LQKENI come from the germline V gene.

V and J are TRBV30 and TRBJ2-5; 9 positions agree with TRBD2. This CDR3 has 16 amino acids. CDR1 is GTSNPN and CDR2 is SVGIG in the germline V gene (reference sequence). V dropped 3 bases and J dropped 1; count of bases not matched to a gene: 9. The CDR3 bases are TGTGCCTGGAGAGAGTGGCAGCGGGGGGCCCAAGAGACCCAGTACTTC. Translated, it gives CAWREWQRGAQETQYF.

The genes are TRBV6-6 and TRBJ2-7; tentatively, D is TRBD1 (6 bases). From germline, CDR1 is MNHNY and CDR2 SVGAGI (reference sequence). Trimming took 8 bases from V and 0 from J, leaving 14 bases between them. The CDR3 is 14 amino acids. The CDR3 coding sequence is TGTGCCAGCCTCCTAGAACAGGGCTCCTACGAGCAGTACTTC. It codes for CASLLEQGSYEQYF.

In the case of this clone: This specimen includes other DNA sequences encoding the same CDR3. The chain couples TRBV5-1 to TRBJ1-1; 7 bases line up with TRBD1. With V trimmed by 4 bases and J by 0 bases, 6 bases remained unmatched. CDR1 and CDR2 (germline): SGHRS, YFSETQ. The CDR3 loop spans 15 amino acids. The CDR3 region is CASSERDRLNTEAFF. The CDR3 DNA reads as TGCGCCAGCAGCGAACGGGACAGACTGAACACTGAAGCTTTCTTT.

The chain combines TRBV10-2 with TRBJ2-7; 7 nucleotides line up with TRBD1. Germline V lookup: CDR1 WSHSY, CDR2 SAAADI. The CDR3 runs 15 residues. The trim removed 3 bases at V and 0 bases at J, leaving 5 bases unmatched. CDR3 protein: CASSDPGQFSYEQYF. For the CDR3, the DNA is TGCGCCAGCAGTGACCCGGGACAGTTCTCCTACGAGCAGTACTTC.

Details on this clone: Other DNA sequences in the sample encode the same CDR3. The V gene is TRBV15, the J gene TRBJ1-5, with D uncertain. The V gene's germline CDR1 is LNHNV and CDR2 YYDKDF (reference sequence). Trimming took off 0 bases at V and 5 bases at J, with 11 bases between the two ends. The CDR3 totals 15 residues. The CDR3 sequence is CATSRDGRGDQPQHF. CDR3 in DNA: TGTGCCACCAGCAGAGATGGGCGAGGAGATCAGCCCCAGCATTTT.

The chain couples TRBV27 to TRBJ2-1; the match to TRBD2 covers 10 bases. Germline CDR1 and CDR2: MNHEY and SMNVEV (reference sequence). V gave up 5 bases and J gave up 3 bases; unmatched junction bases: 7. The CDR3 runs 16 residues. The CDR3 DNA reads TGTGCCAGCAGTGTCCCTCTAGCGGGGGTCTACAATGAGCAGTTCTTC. Amino acid sequence: CASSVPLAGVYNEQFF.

This sequence joins TRBV15 and TRBJ2-5; possible D gene TRBD1, 6 bases. The CDR3 consists of 14 residues. The V gene lost 9 bases and the J gene lost 5 bases, with 19 bases spanning the gap. CDR1 and CDR2 (germline): LNHNV, YYDKDF (reference sequence). CDR3 amino acids: CATYREGLGETQYF. The CDR3, as DNA: TGTGCCACTTACAGGGAAGGGTTAGGGGAGACCCAGTACTTC.

The chain uses TRBV5-1 and TRBJ2-3; no reliable D call. From germline, CDR1 is SGHRS and CDR2 YFSETQ. The ends were cut back, 1 base at V and 3 bases at J, with 15 bases in the middle. The CDR3 has 16 amino acids. The CDR3 loop is CASSLYGVSATDTQYF. In DNA form, the CDR3 reads TGCGCCAGCAGCTTGTATGGAGTGAGTGCTACAGATACGCAGTATTTT.

The CDR3 protein is CASSLISGGDYGYTF. The CDR3 DNA reads TGTGCCAGCAGCCTTATCTCGGGGGGCGACTATGGCTACACCTTC. The V call is TRBV28, the J call TRBJ1-2, with D possibly TRBD1 on 6 matching bases. Per germline, CDR1 MDHEN and CDR2 SYDVKM. This CDR3 comprises 15 residues. V dropped 6 bases and J dropped 3 bases, with 17 bases sitting between them.

This clone is a singleton in its sample. The V and J genes are TRBV29-1 and TRBJ2-3; perhaps D is TRBD1 or TRBD2 (5 bases each). This CDR3 comprises 16 residues. V was clipped by 0 bases and J by 2 bases, with 15 bases between them. From germline, CDR1 is SQVTM and CDR2 ANQGSEA. This CDR3 is CSVEDGHRLATDTQYF. In nucleotides, the CDR3 is TGCAGCGTTGAAGATGGGCACAGGCTAGCCACAGATACGCAGTATTTT.

This clone occurred once. This sequence joins TRBV18 and TRBJ2-5; the match to TRBD2 covers 9 bases. This CDR3 is built from 14 residues. V shed 7 bases and J 5 bases; nucleotides not matched to a gene: 8. Germline V gene sequence: CDR1 KGHSH, CDR2 LQKENI. In DNA, the CDR3 is TGTGCCAGCTTCACCAGCGGGGGGCGCGAGACCCAGTACTTC. It is translated as CASFTSGGRETQYF. The full variable domain, its missing parts supplied by reference TRBV18 and TRBJ2-5, is NAGVMQNPRHLVRRRGQEARLRCSPMKGHSHVYWYRQLPEEGLKFMVYLQKENIIDESGMPKERFSAEFPKEGPSILRIQQVVRGDSAAYFCASFTSGGRETQYFGPGTRLLVL.

This sequence joins TRBV18 and TRBJ1-1, with D possibly TRBD1 on 6 matching bases. The germline gives CDR1 KGHSH, CDR2 LQKENI. The germline V and J ends were trimmed by 6 bases and 0 bases, with 20 bases remaining between them. There are 17 residues in the CDR3. The CDR3 sequence: CASSPPGTRNMNTEAFF. The CDR3 bases are TGTGCCAGCTCCCCCCCCGGGACAAGAAACATGAACACTGAAGCTTTCTTT.

The chain couples TRBV18 to TRBJ1-1; 10 positions match TRBD1. The CDR3 sequence is 15 residues long. The V gene's germline CDR1 is KGHSH and CDR2 LQKENI. With 6 bases clipped from V and 3 bases from J, the junction kept 7 bases outside the gene matches. DNA of the CDR3: TGTGCCAGCTCGGACGGACAGGGGGGGCACACTGAAGCTTTCTTT. It translates to CASSDGQGGHTEAFF.

With regard to this clone: Other nucleotide sequences from this sample produce the same CDR3. This chain joins TRBV7-9 and TRBJ2-7; D unclear. The CDR3 runs 14 residues. CDR1 SEHNR and CDR2 FQNEAQ come from the germline V gene (reference sequence). V was pared by 1 base and J by 1 base, with 8 bases between. The CDR3 region has the DNA TGTGCCAGCAGCTTAGGGACGCAGTCCTACGAGCAGTACTTC. Protein: CASSLGTQSYEQYF.